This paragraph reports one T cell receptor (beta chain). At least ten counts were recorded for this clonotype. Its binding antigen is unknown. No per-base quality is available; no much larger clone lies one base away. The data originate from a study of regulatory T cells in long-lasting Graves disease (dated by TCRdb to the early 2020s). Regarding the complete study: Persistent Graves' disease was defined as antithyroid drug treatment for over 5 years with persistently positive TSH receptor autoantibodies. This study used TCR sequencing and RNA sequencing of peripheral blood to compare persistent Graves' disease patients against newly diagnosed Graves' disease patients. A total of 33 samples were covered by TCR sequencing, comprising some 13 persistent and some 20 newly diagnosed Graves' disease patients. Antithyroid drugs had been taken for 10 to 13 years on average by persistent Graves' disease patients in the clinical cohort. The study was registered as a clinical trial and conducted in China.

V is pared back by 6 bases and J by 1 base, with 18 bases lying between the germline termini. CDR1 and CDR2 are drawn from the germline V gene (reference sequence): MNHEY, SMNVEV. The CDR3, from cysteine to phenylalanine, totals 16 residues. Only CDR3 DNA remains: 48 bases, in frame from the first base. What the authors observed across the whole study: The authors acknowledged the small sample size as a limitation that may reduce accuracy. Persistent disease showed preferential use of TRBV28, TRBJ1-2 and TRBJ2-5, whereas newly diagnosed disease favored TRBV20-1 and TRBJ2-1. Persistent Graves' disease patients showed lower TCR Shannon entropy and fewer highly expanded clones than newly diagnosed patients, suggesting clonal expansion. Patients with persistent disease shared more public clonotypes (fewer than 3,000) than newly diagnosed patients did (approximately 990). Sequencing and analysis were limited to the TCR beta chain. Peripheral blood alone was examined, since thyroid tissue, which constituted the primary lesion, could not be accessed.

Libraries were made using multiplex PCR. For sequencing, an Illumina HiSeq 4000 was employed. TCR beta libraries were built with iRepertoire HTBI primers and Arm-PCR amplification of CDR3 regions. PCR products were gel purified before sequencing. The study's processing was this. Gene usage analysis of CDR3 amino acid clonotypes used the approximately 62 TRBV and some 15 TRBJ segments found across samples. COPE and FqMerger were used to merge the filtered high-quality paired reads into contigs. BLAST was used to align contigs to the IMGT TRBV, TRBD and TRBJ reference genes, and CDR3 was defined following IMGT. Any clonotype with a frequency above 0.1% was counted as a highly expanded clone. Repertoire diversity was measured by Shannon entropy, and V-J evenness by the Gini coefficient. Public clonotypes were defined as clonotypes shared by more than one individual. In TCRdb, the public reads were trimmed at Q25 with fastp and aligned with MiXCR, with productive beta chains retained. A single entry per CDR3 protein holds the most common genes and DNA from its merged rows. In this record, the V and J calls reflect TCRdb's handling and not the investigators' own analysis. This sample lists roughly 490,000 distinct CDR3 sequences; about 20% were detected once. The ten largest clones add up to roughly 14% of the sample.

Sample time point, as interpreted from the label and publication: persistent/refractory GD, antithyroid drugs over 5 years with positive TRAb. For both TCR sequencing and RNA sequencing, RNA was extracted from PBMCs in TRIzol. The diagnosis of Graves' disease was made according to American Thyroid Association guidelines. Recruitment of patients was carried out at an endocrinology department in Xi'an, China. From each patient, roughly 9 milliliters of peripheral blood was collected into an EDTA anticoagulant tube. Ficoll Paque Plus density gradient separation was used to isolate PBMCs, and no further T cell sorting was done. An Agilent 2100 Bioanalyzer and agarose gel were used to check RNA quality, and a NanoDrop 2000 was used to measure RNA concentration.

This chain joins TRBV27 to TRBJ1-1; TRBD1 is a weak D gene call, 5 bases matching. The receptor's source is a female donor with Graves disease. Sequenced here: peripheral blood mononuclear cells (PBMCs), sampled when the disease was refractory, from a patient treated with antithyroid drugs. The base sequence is TGTGCCAGCAGCCCCAGGGTTGGGGGGGAGAACACTGAAGCTTTCTTT. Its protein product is CASSPRVGGENTEAFF.